These 24 T cell receptor beta chains share one sample of origin, sequenced in a study of cytomegalovirus exposure and HLA in healthy donors. Use of 60 Vbeta and 13 Jbeta primers characterized the PCR. Data came from immunoSEQ multiplex PCR; TCRdb stores just in-frame clones and leaves some out. This table holds roughly 120,000 clones, 65% to 80% found once. Sequencing was carried out using PBMCs. These receptors all come from a man between 18 and 35 years old in good health and CMV-seropositive.

This chain joins TRBV10-3 and TRBJ2-7, with 10 bases identical to TRBD1. This CDR3 contains 14 residues. In germline, CDR1 is ENHRY, CDR2 SYGVKD. J gave up 5 bases and V 2 bases, and 3 bases lay outside the gene matches. The CDR3, as DNA: TGTGCCATCAGTGAGCCGGACAGGGGGAACGAGCAGTACTTC. Residues: CAISEPDRGNEQYF.

This chain connects TRBV5-1 to TRBJ2-2, with 8 positions matching TRBD2. The CDR3 extends over 17 amino acids. CDR1 and CDR2 (germline): SGHRS, YFSETQ. The V segment lost 2 bases and the J segment 7 bases; nucleotides outside the gene matches: 13. The DNA of the CDR3 is TGCGCCAGCAGCTTCCGGCGGGGGGAAGGGACTGTCGGGGAGCTGTTTTTT. Amino acids: CASSFRRGEGTVGELFF.

V usage is TRBV2 and J usage is TRBJ2-3, with D possibly TRBD1 on 6 matching bases. V lost 0 bases to trimming and J lost 6 bases, with 13 bases between them. CDR3 length: 15 amino acids. Germline CDR1 SNHLY, CDR2 FYNNEI. This CDR3 is CASSEARGGGDTQYF. CDR3 bases: TGTGCCAGCAGTGAAGCTCGTGGGGGCGGGGATACGCAGTATTTT.

The table lists this clone with a count of one. As DNA, the CDR3 is TGCGCCAGCAGCCGACAGGGGGACGGAAACACCATATATTTT. Translating gives CASSRQGDGNTIYF. The chain has TRBV5-1 and TRBJ1-3; 9 nucleotides agree with TRBD1. The CDR3 runs to 14 residues. Looked up from germline, CDR1 is SGHRS and CDR2 is YFSETQ. V shed 4 bases and J 4 bases; nucleotides not matched to a gene: 3.

The rearrangement links TRBV5-1 to TRBJ1-2; D remains ambiguous. This CDR3 has 14 residues. V was trimmed by 0 bases and J by 4 bases, leaving 10 bases between them. Germline V gives CDR1 SGHRS, CDR2 YFSETQ. CDR3 bases: TGCGCCAGCAGCTTGGACTTGGGGAGCTATGGCTACACCTTC. This sequence encodes CASSLDLGSYGYTF.

This chain connects TRBV15 to TRBJ2-1, with 9 bases that match TRBD2. CDR1 is LNHNV and CDR2 is YYDKDF in the germline V gene (reference sequence). CDR3 length equals 14 residues. J was trimmed by 5 bases and V by 9 bases; bases with no gene match: 8. CDR3 region: CATETSGKNNEQFF. The CDR3 DNA reads as TGTGCCACGGAGACTAGCGGAAAGAACAATGAGCAGTTCTTC.

The chain is built from TRBV11-3 and TRBJ2-3, with 9 bases that match TRBD1. The trim removed 3 bases at V and 4 bases at J, leaving 5 bases unmatched. Per germline, CDR1 SGHNT and CDR2 YENEEA. This CDR3 has 15 amino acids. CDR3: CASSFRDRDPDTQYF. Written as DNA, the CDR3 is TGTGCCAGCAGCTTCCGGGACAGGGACCCAGATACGCAGTATTTT.

The chain is built from TRBV9 and TRBJ2-4; D remains unclear. V was cut by 3 bases and J by 6 bases, with 10 bases left in between. This CDR3 comprises 13 residues. Looked up from germline, CDR1 is SGDLS and CDR2 is YYNGEE. CDR3 sequence (DNA): TGTGCCAGCAGCGCGAAGGCAGGAAACATTCAGTACTTC. As protein: CASSAKAGNIQYF.

This clone was seen a handful of times. Here the CDR3 reads CSVVQANEKLFF. Here the CDR3 DNA reads TGCAGCGTTGTACAGGCTAATGAAAAACTGTTTTTT. The genes are TRBV29-1 and TRBJ1-4; tentative D call: TRBD1 (5 bases). The CDR3 has 12 residues. Trimming removed 4 bases at V and 3 bases at J, with 6 bases between. From germline, CDR1 is SQVTM and CDR2 ANQGSEA.

V usage is TRBV7-9 and J usage is TRBJ2-7, with TRBD1 identical over 9 bases. The germline CDR1 and CDR2 sequences are SEHNR and FQNEAQ (reference sequence). Trimming removed 5 bases from V and 0 bases from J; junction bases left unmatched: 8. The CDR3 extends over 16 amino acids. CDR3 in DNA: TGTGCCAGCAGCCTAGGGACAGGGAGCGACTCCTACGAGCAGTACTTC. Translated: CASSLGTGSDSYEQYF. Filled out from reference TRBV7-9 and TRBJ2-7, the complete variable domain reads DTGVSQNPRHKITKRGQNVTFRCDPISEHNRLYWYRQTLGQGPEFLTYFQNEAQLEKSRLLSDRFSAERPKGSFSTLEIQRTEQGDSAMYLCASSLGTGSDSYEQYFGPGTRLTVT.

The chain has TRBV6-6 and TRBJ2-7; the match to TRBD1 covers 9 bases. CDR3 length: 15 amino acids. The germline CDR1 and CDR2 sequences are MNHNY and SVGAGI (reference sequence). V shed 6 bases, J shed 3 bases, and the junction held 9 bases outside the gene matches. The CDR3 bases are TGTGCCAGCAGGCCCTACAGGGGGCGCAGCTACGAGCAGTACTTC. Translation: CASRPYRGRSYEQYF.

This clone was detected only a few times. The CDR3 DNA sequence: TGTGCCAGCAGCCCCCGACTAGCGGGAGTTCGGTCCTACGAGCAGTACTTC. Translating gives CASSPRLAGVRSYEQYF. This chain links TRBV5-6 with TRBJ2-7, with TRBD2 matching 12 bases. This CDR3 spans 17 amino acids. From germline, CDR1 is SGHDT and CDR2 YYEEEE. After removal of 4 bases from V and 1 base from J, the junction contained 9 bases not matched to a gene. Full variable domain (rest looked up from reference TRBV5-6 and TRBJ2-7): DAGVTQSPTHLIKTRGQQVTLRCSPKSGHDTVSWYQQALGQGPQFIFQYYEEEERQRGNFPDRFSGHQFPNYSSELNVNALLLGDSALYLCASSPRLAGVRSYEQYFGPGTRLTVT.

The J gene is TRBJ2-5, the V gene TRBV6-1, with a possible D match to TRBD2 (6 bases). The CDR3 has 16 amino acids. Germline loops: CDR1 MNHNS, CDR2 SASEGT. Trimming took off 3 bases at V and 2 bases at J, with 16 bases between the two ends. The CDR3 is CASSDHGGTGQETQYF. The CDR3 nucleotides read TGTGCCAGCAGTGACCACGGGGGAACGGGACAAGAGACCCAGTACTTC.

The chain links TRBV5-4 to TRBJ2-5; 13 bases are a match to TRBD2. V was clipped by 4 bases and J by 1 base; unmatched bases: 4. The V gene's germline CDR1 is SGHNT and CDR2 YYREEE (reference sequence). This CDR3 spans 16 amino acids. The CDR3 DNA reads TGTGCCAGCAGCCCGGGACTAGCGGGACCCCAAGAGACCCAGTACTTC. The encoded protein is CASSPGLAGPQETQYF.

This clone was recorded once. J is TRBJ2-1 and V is TRBV6-1; possibly TRBD1 for D (5 bases). The V end lost 4 bases, the J end lost 5 bases, and 12 bases lay between the germline ends. The CDR3 runs 14 residues. Germline V CDR1 and CDR2: MNHNS, SASEGT. The CDR3 reads CASSGTRTNNEQFF. The CDR3 bases are TGTGCCAGCAGTGGAACAAGGACAAACAATGAGCAGTTCTTC.

V usage is TRBV9 and J usage is TRBJ2-3; D may be TRBD1 (7 bases). The CDR3 runs 15 residues. Germline CDR1 reads SGDLS; CDR2 reads YYNGEE. V lost 0 bases to trimming and J lost 3 bases, with 11 bases between them. The CDR3 region is CASSVDPGGTDTQYF. CDR3 coding DNA: TGTGCCAGCAGCGTAGATCCAGGGGGGACAGATACGCAGTATTTT.

The V and J genes are TRBV29-1 and TRBJ2-3; TRBD2 matches 8 bases. J was trimmed by 2 bases and V by 6 bases; bases with no gene match: 13. Germline CDR1 is SQVTM and CDR2 is ANQGSEA. The CDR3 has 16 residues. The CDR3 region has the DNA TGCAGCGTCGACGCTTTACTAGCGGAGTCCACAGATACGCAGTATTTT. Translation: CSVDALLAESTDTQYF.

The CDR3 nucleotides read TGTGCCAGTAGTATGTGGGAGGGGGCCGGGGAGCTGTTTTTT. The encoded protein is CASSMWEGAGELFF. The J gene is TRBJ2-2, the V gene TRBV19; TRBD2 might be the D (7 bases). V was clipped by 3 bases and J by 6 bases, with 11 bases between them. This CDR3 contains 14 residues. Germline V gene data show CDR1 as LNHDA and CDR2 as SQIVND (reference sequence).

Worth noting for this clone: One end of the junction does not line up with germline, which may come from a read error. The rearrangement links TRBV5-1 to TRBJ2-1, with a possible D match to TRBD2 (6 bases). The germline CDR1 and CDR2 sequences are SGHRS and YFSETQ. CDR3 length: 11 amino acids. CDR3 in amino acids: CASSIRDSLLF. The DNA of the CDR3 is TGCGCCAGCAGCATCCGGGACTCCCTGCTCTTC.

This chain connects TRBV13 to TRBJ2-7; a weak D match, TRBD1 (6 bases). Germline V gene lookup returns CDR1 PRHDT and CDR2 FYEKMQ (reference sequence). Trimming removed 2 bases from V and 2 bases from J, with 13 bases in between. CDR3 length equals 15 residues. CDR3 loop: CASSLMVRGPYEQYF. The CDR3 DNA sequence: TGTGCCAGCAGCTTAATGGTCAGGGGCCCCTACGAGCAGTACTTC.

The chain is built from TRBV2 and TRBJ1-5; 10 bases align to TRBD1. Germline V gene lookup returns CDR1 SNHLY and CDR2 FYNNEI. The CDR3 covers 19 residues. The junction had 12 bases not matched to a gene; V was cut back by 0 bases and J by 4 bases. The CDR3 coding sequence is TGTGCCAGCAGTGAAGCGGGGGCGGGACAGGGGTCGGGGAATCAGCCCCAGCATTTT. Translation gives CASSEAGAGQGSGNQPQHF.

The chain recombines TRBV30 with TRBJ2-1; 9 positions agree with TRBD2. V lost 5 bases and J lost 1; bases outside the gene matches: 18. CDR1 and CDR2 from the germline V gene are GTSNPN and SVGIG (reference sequence). The CDR3 has 19 residues. The CDR3, as DNA: TGTGCCTGGTCTCCCCTGGGAGCGGGAGGCCCGAGGTCCTACAATGAGCAGTTCTTC. It codes for CAWSPLGAGGPRSYNEQFF.

This chain joins TRBV5-1 and TRBJ1-1; D perhaps matches TRBD1 (5 bases). Trimming took 0 bases from V and 4 from J, leaving 10 bases between them. CDR1 and CDR2 (germline): SGHRS, YFSETQ. The CDR3 totals 14 residues. CDR3 DNA sequence: TGCGCCAGCAGCTTGGGGGTAGGGGTCACTGAAGCTTTCTTT. Translation gives CASSLGVGVTEAFF.

The chain recombines TRBV30 with TRBJ2-3; 7 bases map to TRBD2. Trimming took 2 bases from V and 1 from J; bases not matched to a gene: 3. Germline values: CDR1 GTSNPN, CDR2 SVGIG (reference sequence). This CDR3 comprises 14 residues. The CDR3 loop is CAWSIAGGTDTQYF. CDR3 coding DNA: TGTGCCTGGAGTATTGCGGGGGGCACAGATACGCAGTATTTT.